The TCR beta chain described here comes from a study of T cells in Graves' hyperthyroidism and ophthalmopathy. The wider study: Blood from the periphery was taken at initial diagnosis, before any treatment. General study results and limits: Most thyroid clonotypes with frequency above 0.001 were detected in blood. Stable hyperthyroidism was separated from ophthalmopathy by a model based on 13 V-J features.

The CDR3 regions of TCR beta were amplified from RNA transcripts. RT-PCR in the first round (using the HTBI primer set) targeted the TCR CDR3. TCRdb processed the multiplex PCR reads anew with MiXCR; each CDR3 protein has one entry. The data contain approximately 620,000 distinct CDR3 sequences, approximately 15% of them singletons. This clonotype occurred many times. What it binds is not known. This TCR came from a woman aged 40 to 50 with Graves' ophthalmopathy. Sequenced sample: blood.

The CDR3 sequence: CATRHLWDSNQPQHF. As DNA, the CDR3 is TGTGCCACACGACACCTATGGGATAGCAATCAGCCCCAGCATTTT. The J gene is TRBJ1-5, the V gene TRBV6-1; D ambiguous. The length of the CDR3 is 15 residues. Germline loops: CDR1 MNHNS, CDR2 SASEGT. Trimming took 10 bases from V and 0 from J, leaving 16 bases between them.